These T cell receptor beta chains were read from a single sample in a study of T cells in localized non-small cell lung cancer. The data were produced by immunoSEQ multiplex PCR, yet TCRdb's version contains in-frame clones alone and is incomplete. The sample lists around 36,000 clones, roughly 77% occurring once. This sample comprised PBMCs, obtained before any cancer treatment. The source of these receptors is a woman between 35 and 70 years old with stage II squamous cell lung carcinoma. The CDR3 runs from the conserved cysteine through the conserved F or W. Fields, in order: CDR3 protein, V gene.

CDR3aa: CASSLANEAGRAGYTF
v_gene: TRBV5-1

CDR3aa: CASSLSGRTDEQFF
v_gene: TRBV28

CDR3aa: CASSGQIQGTYGYTF
v_gene: TRBV5-6

CDR3aa: CASSPPGDRVTEAFF
v_gene: TRBV18

CDR3aa: CASSSGQGGQPQHF
v_gene: TRBV7-8

CDR3aa: CASSLSQGASYNEQFF
v_gene: TRBV7-6

CDR3aa: CASSFREGDDQPQHF
v_gene: TRBV28

CDR3aa: CASSLTLGQETQYF
v_gene: TRBV13

CDR3aa: CASSQDRLLQGSYNSPLHF
v_gene: TRBV4-2

CDR3aa: CASSYTGTIDEQFF
v_gene: TRBV5-1

CDR3aa: CASSQVANPYEQYF
v_gene: TRBV4-3

CDR3aa: CASSLGGSGTDTQYF
v_gene: TRBV5-1

CDR3aa: CASSSREYHNEQFF
v_gene: TRBV28

CDR3aa: CASSPGTGTNSPLHF
v_gene: TRBV28

CDR3aa: CASAQGAANEQFF
v_gene: TRBV19

CDR3aa: CASSDFGTVSSTDTQYF
v_gene: TRBV5-4

CDR3aa: CASSPEGQGGRETQYF
v_gene: TRBV28

CDR3aa: CASSEDTGGPNEKLFF
v_gene: TRBV10-2

CDR3aa: CASSLEGGKLFF
v_gene: TRBV5-1

CDR3aa: CASSYTHDSNQPQHF
v_gene: TRBV6-5

CDR3aa: CASSGRQENTEAFF
v_gene: TRBV25-1

CDR3aa: CASETPSGNTIYF
v_gene: TRBV19

CDR3aa: CASSLGTGGQETQYF
v_gene: TRBV7-2

CDR3aa: CASKSGNQPQHF
v_gene: TRBV2

CDR3aa: CASTEGGDTQYF
v_gene: TRBV25-1

CDR3aa: CATSFRRGYEQYF
v_gene: TRBV15

CDR3aa: CASNPDRDYEQYF
v_gene: TRBV2

CDR3aa: CASSDLRHGGGETQYF
v_gene: TRBV25-1